This T cell receptor (beta chain) was sequenced in a study of T cells in Graves' hyperthyroidism and ophthalmopathy. The study's findings and limits: Within blood appeared most thyroid clonotypes that had expanded above 0.001. In validation, the model predicted ophthalmopathy. These predictions came a median roughly 7.1 months before onset.

CDR1 is DFQATT and CDR2 is SNEGSKA in the germline V gene (reference sequence). Trimming took off 0 bases at V and 3 bases at J, with 15 bases between the two ends. The length of the CDR3 is 16 residues. There were TCR beta CDR3 regions amplified from RNA transcripts. The HTBI set primed first-round TCR CDR3 RT-PCR. TCRdb processed the multiplex PCR reads anew with MiXCR; each CDR3 protein has one entry. Here the sample spans roughly 570,000 distinct CDR3 sequences, roughly 50% being singletons. This clonotype came up many times. Its target is not known. Criteria for exclusion of patients were uncontrolled infection, other autoimmune disease, pregnancy or lactation. Every diagnosis used clinical symptoms, serum thyroxine and TRAb, thyroid ultrasound and orbital computed tomography.

This clonotype originated in an adult woman with Graves' disease, either hyperthyroidism or ophthalmopathy (not recorded which). The sequenced sample was peripheral blood or thyroid tissue (not recorded which). J is TRBJ1-3 and V is TRBV20-1, with unresolved D. The CDR3 DNA sequence: TGCAGTGCTAGAGATCAACGGGCAGGAGGTGGAAACACCATATATTTT. Residues: CSARDQRAGGGNTIYF.